The rows below give T cell receptor beta chains drawn from one sample of a study of cytomegalovirus exposure and HLA in healthy donors. The table came from immunoSEQ multiplex PCR; TCRdb's copy has only in-frame clones and leaves some out. The sample lists 47,000 or so clones, roughly nine tenths occurring once. Specimen: PBMCs. All receptors come from a man younger than 35 in good health and CMV-seronegative. Both conserved end residues are part of each CDR3. Fields, in order: J gene, V gene, CDR3 protein.

J gene: TRBJ2-3
V gene: TRBV6-4
CDR3 protein: CASSEGVTSTDTQYF

J gene: TRBJ2-7
V gene: TRBV27
CDR3 protein: CASSSGQGYEQYF

J gene: TRBJ1-2
V gene: TRBV6-5
CDR3 protein: CASRTRDSNYGYTF

J gene: TRBJ1-5
V gene: TRBV6-5
CDR3 protein: CASSWTGGVDQPQHF

J gene: TRBJ2-7
V gene: TRBV2
CDR3 protein: CASSGTSLSYEQYF

J gene: TRBJ2-2
V gene: TRBV7-8
CDR3 protein: CASSSRTGPGELFF

J gene: TRBJ1-2
V gene: TRBV28
CDR3 protein: CASSSDRALGYTF

J gene: TRBJ1-1
V gene: TRBV19
CDR3 protein: CASRSTAAGGTEAFF

J gene: TRBJ1-2
V gene: TRBV27
CDR3 protein: CASSLGQNYGYTF

J gene: TRBJ2-3
V gene: TRBV7-8
CDR3 protein: CASSLLSGRSDTQYF

J gene: TRBJ2-7
V gene: TRBV28
CDR3 protein: CASSLGGPFSYEQYF

J gene: TRBJ2-7
V gene: TRBV29-1
CDR3 protein: CSVSVTGARYEQYF

J gene: TRBJ2-3
V gene: TRBV6-5
CDR3 protein: CASSYSVLAVQDTQYF

J gene: TRBJ2-2
V gene: TRBV28
CDR3 protein: CASFALRGAANTGELFF

J gene: TRBJ1-1
V gene: TRBV5-4
CDR3 protein: CASSLHGGAVAFF

J gene: TRBJ2-1
V gene: TRBV4-1
CDR3 protein: CASSQNRYNEQFF

J gene: TRBJ1-2
V gene: TRBV12-5
CDR3 protein: CASGLLVYGYTF

J gene: .
V gene: TRBV18
CDR3 protein: CASSPLSGRAFRSEQYF

J gene: TRBJ2-2
V gene: TRBV7-3
CDR3 protein: CASSLGQGYTGELFF

J gene: TRBJ2-5
V gene: TRBV5-4
CDR3 protein: CASSPGGGPETQYF

J gene: TRBJ2-1
V gene: TRBV29-1
CDR3 protein: CSVVSRNNEQFF

J gene: TRBJ2-7
V gene: TRBV29-1
CDR3 protein: CSVVMLRDLREEGNEQYF

J gene: TRBJ2-2
V gene: TRBV11-2
CDR3 protein: CASSPGPGLANTGELFF

J gene: TRBJ2-3
V gene: TRBV4-2
CDR3 protein: CASSPRTGDTDTQYF

J gene: TRBJ2-3
V gene: TRBV4-2
CDR3 protein: CASSQEGGRRADTQYF

J gene: TRBJ2-1
V gene: TRBV19
CDR3 protein: CASSTLSGLGKNEQFF

J gene: TRBJ2-3
V gene: TRBV28
CDR3 protein: CASSSLISGLAELRLSTDTQYF

J gene: TRBJ2-1
V gene: TRBV19
CDR3 protein: CASSIASGSEQFF

J gene: TRBJ2-7
V gene: TRBV7-9
CDR3 protein: CASSTGQGSLLEQYF

J gene: TRBJ1-1
V gene: TRBV12-5
CDR3 protein: CASGPPGAREGAFF

J gene: TRBJ2-7
V gene: TRBV29-1
CDR3 protein: CSVGSAAITYGQYF

J gene: TRBJ2-3
V gene: TRBV6-6
CDR3 protein: CASSSGLAGVNTQYF

J gene: TRBJ1-5
V gene: TRBV7-9
CDR3 protein: CASSLASGTGRAQPQHF

J gene: TRBJ2-7
V gene: TRBV2
CDR3 protein: CASSEALLGHEQYF

J gene: TRBJ2-7
V gene: TRBV7-9
CDR3 protein: CASSLARGMDEQYF

J gene: TRBJ2-7
V gene: TRBV9
CDR3 protein: CASSRDFNYEQYF

J gene: TRBJ2-7
V gene: TRBV9
CDR3 protein: CASSTSDRTYEQYF

J gene: TRBJ1-2
V gene: TRBV28
CDR3 protein: CASSGTLDRNYGYTF

J gene: TRBJ1-2
V gene: TRBV13
CDR3 protein: CASSFTGHGGYTF

J gene: TRBJ2-5
V gene: TRBV5-1
CDR3 protein: CASSPSPTTRETQYF

J gene: TRBJ2-3
V gene: TRBV9
CDR3 protein: CASSVAGTSGGDTQYF

J gene: TRBJ1-3
V gene: TRBV10-2
CDR3 protein: CASSESGGPNTIYF

J gene: TRBJ1-1
V gene: TRBV6-5
CDR3 protein: CASSETVNTEAFF

J gene: TRBJ2-1
V gene: TRBV23-1
CDR3 protein: CASSLSKGGGKNSYNEQFF

J gene: TRBJ2-2
V gene: TRBV11-2
CDR3 protein: CASSLVAAYTGELFF